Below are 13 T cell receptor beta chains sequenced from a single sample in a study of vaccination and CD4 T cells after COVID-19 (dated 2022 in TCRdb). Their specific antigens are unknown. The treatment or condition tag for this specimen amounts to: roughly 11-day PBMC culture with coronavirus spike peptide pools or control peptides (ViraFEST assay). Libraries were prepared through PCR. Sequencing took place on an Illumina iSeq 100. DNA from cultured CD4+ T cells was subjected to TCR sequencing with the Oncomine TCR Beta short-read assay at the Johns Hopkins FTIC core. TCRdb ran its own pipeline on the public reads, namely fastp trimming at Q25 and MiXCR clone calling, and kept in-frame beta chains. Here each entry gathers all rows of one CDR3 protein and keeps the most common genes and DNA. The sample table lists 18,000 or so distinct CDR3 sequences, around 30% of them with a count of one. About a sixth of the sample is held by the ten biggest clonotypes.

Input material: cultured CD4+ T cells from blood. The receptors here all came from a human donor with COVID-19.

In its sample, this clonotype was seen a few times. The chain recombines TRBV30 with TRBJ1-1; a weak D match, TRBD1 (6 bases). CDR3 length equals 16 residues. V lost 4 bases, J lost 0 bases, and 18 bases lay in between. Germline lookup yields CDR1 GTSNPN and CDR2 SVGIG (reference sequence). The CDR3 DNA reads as TGTGCCTGGAAGGGGGATCGGGGGCCCATGAACACTGAAGCTTTCTTT. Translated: CAWKGDRGPMNTEAFF.

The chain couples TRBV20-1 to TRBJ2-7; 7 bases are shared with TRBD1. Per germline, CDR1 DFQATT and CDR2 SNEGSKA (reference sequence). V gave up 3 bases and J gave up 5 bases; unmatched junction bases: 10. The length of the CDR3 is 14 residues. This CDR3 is CSARLPGGLDEQYF. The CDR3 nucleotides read TGCAGTGCTAGGTTGCCAGGGGGTTTGGACGAGCAGTACTTC.

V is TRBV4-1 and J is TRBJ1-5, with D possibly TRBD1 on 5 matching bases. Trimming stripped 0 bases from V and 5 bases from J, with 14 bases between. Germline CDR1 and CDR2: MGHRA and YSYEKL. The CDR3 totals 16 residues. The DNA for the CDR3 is TGCGCCAGCAGCCAAGACTCCCAGGGTAATTATCAGCCCCAGCATTTT. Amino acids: CASSQDSQGNYQPQHF.

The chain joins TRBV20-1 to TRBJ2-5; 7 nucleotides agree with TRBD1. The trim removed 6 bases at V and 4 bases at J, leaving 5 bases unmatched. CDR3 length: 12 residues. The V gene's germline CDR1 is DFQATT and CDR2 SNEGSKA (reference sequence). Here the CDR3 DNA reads TGCAGTGCCTACCCAGGGGGAGAGACCCAGTACTTC. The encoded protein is CSAYPGGETQYF.

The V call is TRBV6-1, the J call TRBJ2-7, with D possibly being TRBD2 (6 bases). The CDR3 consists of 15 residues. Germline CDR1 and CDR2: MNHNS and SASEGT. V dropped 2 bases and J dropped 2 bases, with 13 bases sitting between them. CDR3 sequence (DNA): TGTGCCAGCAGTGAATCTATCGGGAGTACCTACGAGCAGTACTTC. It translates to CASSESIGSTYEQYF.

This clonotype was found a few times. CDR3 region: CSALTWRGGLNTQYF. For the CDR3, the DNA is TGCAGTGCCTTGACTTGGCGGGGGGGCCTTAATACGCAGTATTTT. This chain links TRBV20-1 with TRBJ2-3, with 9 bases lining up with TRBD2. Germline CDR1 and CDR2: DFQATT and SNEGSKA (reference sequence). Trimming cost V 6 bases and J 7 bases; bases outside gene matches: 14. The CDR3 has 15 residues.

The CDR3 loop reads CASSEVPGQGRGGNQPQHF. The CDR3 DNA sequence: TGTGCCAGCAGTGAAGTACCGGGACAGGGGCGGGGTGGCAATCAGCCCCAGCATTTT. The chain is built from TRBV2 and TRBJ1-5; 10 nucleotides align to TRBD1. Trimming at V came to 1 base and at J to 2 bases, leaving 11 bases not matched to a gene. Per germline, CDR1 SNHLY and CDR2 FYNNEI. This CDR3 comprises 19 residues.

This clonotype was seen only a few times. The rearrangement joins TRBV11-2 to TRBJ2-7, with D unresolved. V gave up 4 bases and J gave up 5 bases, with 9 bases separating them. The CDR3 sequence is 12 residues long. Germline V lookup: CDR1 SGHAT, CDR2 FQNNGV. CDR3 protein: CASSSRPDEQYF. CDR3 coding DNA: TGTGCCAGCAGCTCCCGGCCTGACGAGCAGTACTTC.

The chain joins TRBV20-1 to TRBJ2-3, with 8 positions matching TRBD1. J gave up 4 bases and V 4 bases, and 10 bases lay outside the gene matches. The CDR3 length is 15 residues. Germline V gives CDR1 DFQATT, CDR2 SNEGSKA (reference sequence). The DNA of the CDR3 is TGCAGTGCTACTCCGATTCAGGGGGCTTCAGATACGCAGTATTTT. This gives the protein CSATPIQGASDTQYF.

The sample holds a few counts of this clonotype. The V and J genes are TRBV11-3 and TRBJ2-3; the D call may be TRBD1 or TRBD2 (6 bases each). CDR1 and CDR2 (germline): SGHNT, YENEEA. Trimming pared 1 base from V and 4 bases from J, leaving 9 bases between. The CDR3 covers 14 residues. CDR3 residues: CASSLVRGPDTQYF. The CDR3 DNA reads TGTGCCAGCAGCTTAGTACGGGGGCCAGATACGCAGTATTTT.

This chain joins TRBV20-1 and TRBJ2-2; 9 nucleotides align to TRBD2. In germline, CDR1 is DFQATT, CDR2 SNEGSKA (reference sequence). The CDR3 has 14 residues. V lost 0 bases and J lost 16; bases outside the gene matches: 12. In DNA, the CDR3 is TGCAGTGCTAGAGATCCTAGCGGGGACTCTTTACCGTTTTTT. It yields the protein CSARDPSGDSLPFF.

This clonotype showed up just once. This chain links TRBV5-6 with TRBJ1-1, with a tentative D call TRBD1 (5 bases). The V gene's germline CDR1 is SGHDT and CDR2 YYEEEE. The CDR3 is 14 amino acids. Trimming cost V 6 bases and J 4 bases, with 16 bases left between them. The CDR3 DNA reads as TGTGCCAGCACCCGACCGGGCGGGGGCACTGAAGCTTTCTTT. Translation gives CASTRPGGGTEAFF.

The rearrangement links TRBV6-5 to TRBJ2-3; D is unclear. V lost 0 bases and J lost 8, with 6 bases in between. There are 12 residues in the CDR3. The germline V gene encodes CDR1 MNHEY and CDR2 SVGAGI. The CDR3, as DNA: TGTGCCAGCAGTTACTCCACTGGTACGCAGTATTTT. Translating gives CASSYSTGTQYF.